The 32 T cell receptor beta chains below all came from one sample that was sequenced in a study of a mutant IDH1 vaccine in newly diagnosed glioma. The time point denotes: week 5, during vaccination. What each vaccine dose contained was 300 ug of mutant IDH1 20-mer peptide, accompanied by topical imiquimod. This table comes from immunoSEQ multiplex PCR, and its TCRdb copy is limited to in-frame clones, with some not included. The sample has 50,000 to 75,000 clones, roughly 80% seen once. No antigen has been identified for these receptors. Sequenced material: PBMCs, taken from a glioma patient whose treatment included an IDH1 peptide vaccine. The receptors stem from a woman aged 45-65 years with glioma.

V is TRBV27 and J is TRBJ2-5, with D tentatively TRBD2 (6 bases). Germline V gene sequence: CDR1 MNHEY, CDR2 SMNVEV (reference sequence). Trimming removed 4 bases from V and 4 bases from J, with 16 bases in between. CDR3 size: 15 residues. The CDR3 bases are TGTGCCAGCAGTTGGGGGGACGGGGGTGGAGAGACCCAGTACTTC. Encoded protein: CASSWGDGGGETQYF.

V gene TRBV6-5 combines with J gene TRBJ2-7; D remains unclear. Per germline, CDR1 MNHEY and CDR2 SVGAGI. CDR3 length equals 13 residues. V gave up 7 bases and J gave up 0 bases, with 10 bases separating them. CDR3 region: CASTDGYSYEQYF. The CDR3 nucleotides read TGTGCCAGCACGGACGGGTACTCCTACGAGCAGTACTTC.

V gene TRBV18 combines with J gene TRBJ2-7; 7 bases match TRBD1. The ends lost 3 bases at V and 6 bases at J; junction bases unmatched: 8. CDR3 length: 14 residues. Germline V gene sequence: CDR1 KGHSH, CDR2 LQKENI. The chain's CDR3 is CASSPGQGDSEQYF. CDR3 DNA: TGTGCCAGCTCACCTGGGCAGGGGGATTCCGAGCAGTACTTC.

The chain joins TRBV11-3 to TRBJ2-3, with 9 bases lining up with TRBD2. This CDR3 region has 16 residues. The ends lost 1 base at V and 2 bases at J; junction bases unmatched: 4. Germline assignment: CDR1 SGHNT and CDR2 YENEEA. CDR3 loop: CASSLVAGAPTDTQYF. The CDR3 region has the DNA TGTGCCAGCAGCTTAGTAGCGGGGGCCCCCACAGATACGCAGTATTTT.

This chain connects TRBV28 to TRBJ1-6; a weak D match, TRBD1 (5 bases). This CDR3 comprises 15 residues. The germline V and J ends were trimmed by 5 bases and 13 bases, with 21 bases remaining between them. The germline V gene has CDR1 MDHEN and CDR2 SYDVKM. CDR3 nucleotide sequence: TGTGCCAGCAGTCTAACCCAGGGTCAACTAACTCCCCTCCACTTT. This codes for CASSLTQGQLTPLHF. The full variable domain, completed using reference TRBV28 and TRBJ1-6, is DVKVTQSSRYLVKRTGEKVFLECVQDMDHENMFWYRQDPGLGLRLIYFSYDVKMKEKGDIPEGYSVSREKKERFSLILESASTNQTSMYLCASSLTQGQLTPLHFGNGTRLTVT.

The rearrangement uses TRBV11-3 and TRBJ1-2; D not certain. V lost 6 bases and J 5 bases, leaving 13 bases between the germline ends. In germline, CDR1 is SGHNT, CDR2 YENEEA. The length of the CDR3 is 13 residues. The CDR3 region is CASRNIEGYGYTF. CDR3 DNA sequence: TGTGCCAGCAGGAACATAGAAGGATATGGCTACACCTTC.

The chain has TRBV7-9 and TRBJ1-2; the D is unclear. This CDR3 has 15 amino acids. V was cut by 1 base and J by 3 bases, with 12 bases left in between. The germline V gene has CDR1 SEHNR and CDR2 FQNEAQ (reference sequence). The DNA of the CDR3 is TGTGCCAGCAGCTTAGAAATAACAGTCTACTATGGCTACACCTTC. As protein: CASSLEITVYYGYTF. Combining the CDR3 with reference TRBV7-9 and TRBJ1-2 gives the whole variable domain DTGVSQNPRHKITKRGQNVTFRCDPISEHNRLYWYRQTLGQGPEFLTYFQNEAQLEKSRLLSDRFSAERPKGSFSTLEIQRTEQGDSAMYLCASSLEITVYYGYTFGSGTRLTVV.

The rearrangement uses TRBV6-1 and TRBJ2-7; possible D gene TRBD1, 6 bases. This CDR3 is built from 12 residues. Trimming left V 10 bases short and J 3 bases short, with 13 bases between. From germline, CDR1 is MNHNS and CDR2 SASEGT. CDR3 in DNA: TGTGCCACCAAAACGACAGGCTACGAGCAGTACTTC. Translating gives CATKTTGYEQYF.

V usage is TRBV6-1 and J usage is TRBJ2-7, with 9 positions matching TRBD2. The V and J ends lost 8 bases and 2 bases, in that order; junction bases with no gene match: 7. Germline CDR1 reads MNHNS; CDR2 reads SASEGT. This CDR3 spans 14 amino acids. CDR3 nucleotides: TGTGCCAGCGTGCGGGAGGGGGCTCCCTACGAGCAGTACTTC. It is translated as CASVREGAPYEQYF.

V usage is TRBV29-1 and J usage is TRBJ2-7; the D gene is possibly TRBD2 (5 bases). V lost 4 bases to trimming and J lost 1 base, with 8 bases between them. CDR1 SQVTM and CDR2 ANQGSEA come from the germline V gene. CDR3 length: 12 residues. Written as DNA, the CDR3 is TGCAGCGTTGCTTCGGGATCCTACGAGCAGTACTTC. It codes for CSVASGSYEQYF.

This chain uses TRBV29-1 with TRBJ1-2, with TRBD1 matching over 8 bases. CDR3 length: 14 amino acids. Per germline, CDR1 SQVTM and CDR2 ANQGSEA. The trim removed 3 bases at V and 2 bases at J, leaving 5 bases unmatched. This CDR3 is CSVEPTGANYGYTF. CDR3 DNA: TGCAGCGTTGAGCCGACAGGGGCGAACTATGGCTACACCTTC. Looking up the rest from reference TRBV29-1 and TRBJ1-2 gives the full variable domain: SAVISQKPSRDICQRGTSLTIQCQVDSQVTMMFWYRQQPGQSLTLIATANQGSEATYESGFVIDKFPISRPNLTFSTLTVSNMSPEDSSIYLCSVEPTGANYGYTFGSGTRLTVV.

This chain connects TRBV6-6 to TRBJ2-1; no definite D call. This CDR3 region has 11 residues. The V end was cut by 5 bases, the J end by 3 bases, with 2 bases between. The germline gives CDR1 MNHNY, CDR2 SVGAGI (reference sequence). The CDR3 here is CASSNYNEQFF. DNA for the CDR3: TGTGCCAGCAGTAACTACAATGAGCAGTTCTTC.

V is TRBV4-3 and J is TRBJ2-1; no reliable D call. The CDR3 runs 15 residues. The V and J ends lost 3 bases and 4 bases respectively, with 13 bases between them. The germline V gene has CDR1 LGHNA and CDR2 YSLEER. The CDR3 coding sequence is TGCGCCAGCAGCCAGACCTTGGATTGGTACAATGAGCAGTTCTTC. Encoded protein: CASSQTLDWYNEQFF.

The gene calls are TRBV7-5 and TRBJ2-7; the table names TRBD2, a call not compared with the DNA. TRBV7-5 is given as a pseudogene. This CDR3 comprises 12 residues. CDR3 DNA sequence: TGTGTCAGAAGCTTAGACGAGGACGAGCAGTACTTC. Translated, it gives CVRSLDEDEQYF.

The chain employs TRBV4-3 and TRBJ2-5; D may be TRBD1 or TRBD2 (6 bases each). CDR3 size: 15 residues. Germline V gives CDR1 LGHNA, CDR2 YSLEER. Trimming left V 4 bases short and J 5 bases short, with 17 bases between. CDR3 protein: CASSRGQGGTETQYF. The CDR3 DNA reads TGCGCCAGCAGCCGTGGACAAGGGGGGACGGAGACCCAGTACTTC.

The V and J genes are TRBV6-5 and TRBJ1-1; 7 nucleotides line up with TRBD1. Germline CDR1 reads MNHEY; CDR2 reads SVGAGI. The V and J ends lost 6 bases and 10 bases, in that order; junction bases with no gene match: 8. This CDR3 is built from 12 residues. DNA of the CDR3: TGTGCCAGCAGATCCAAATCAGGGGGAGCTTTCTTT. Translating it yields CASRSKSGGAFF.

V is TRBV13 and J is TRBJ1-2; D gene unclear. This CDR3 spans 14 amino acids. V shed 0 bases and J shed 8 bases, with 13 bases lying between them. Germline loops: CDR1 PRHDT, CDR2 FYEKMQ (reference sequence). CDR3 loop: CASSLGGFLWGYTF. In DNA, the CDR3 is TGTGCCAGCAGCTTAGGAGGATTTCTGTGGGGCTACACCTTC.

This clone was seen a few times. The DNA for the CDR3 is TGTGCCAGCAGCATAAGGGGAGCTGAAGCTTTCTTT. Protein sequence: CASSIRGAEAFF. The chain is built from TRBV5-6 and TRBJ1-1; weak D call: TRBD1 (5 bases). With 4 bases removed from V and 6 bases from J, the gap between germline ends came to 10 bases. The germline V gene has CDR1 SGHDT and CDR2 YYEEEE. This CDR3 region has 12 residues.

J is TRBJ1-3 and V is TRBV18; 7 nucleotides line up with TRBD1. Germline assignment: CDR1 KGHSH and CDR2 LQKENI. The CDR3 totals 15 residues. After removal of 5 bases from V and 4 bases from J, the junction contained 8 bases not matched to a gene. The CDR3 loop reads CASSSTQGIGNTIYF. CDR3 bases: TGTGCCAGCTCATCGACACAGGGGATCGGAAACACCATATATTTT.

The gene calls are TRBV5-1 and TRBJ1-1; perhaps TRBD1 as D (5 bases). Germline V gene sequence: CDR1 SGHRS, CDR2 YFSETQ. This CDR3 has 14 amino acids. V was clipped by 7 bases and J by 0 bases, with 13 bases between them. DNA for the CDR3: TGCGCCAGCGCGTCAGGGCCGGTGAACACTGAAGCTTTCTTT. Translated, it gives CASASGPVNTEAFF.

The chain combines TRBV6-1 with TRBJ2-3; no firm D call. Germline assignment: CDR1 MNHNS and CDR2 SASEGT. V lost 1 base and J 2 bases, leaving 10 bases between the germline ends. This CDR3 comprises 15 residues. The CDR3 is CASSEVESLTDTQYF. DNA for the CDR3: TGTGCCAGCAGTGAAGTAGAGAGCCTCACAGATACGCAGTATTTT.

The chain links TRBV11-2 to TRBJ2-3, with D tentatively TRBD2 (7 bases). V gave up 6 bases and J gave up 1 base, with 14 bases separating them. The CDR3 runs 15 residues. The germline gives CDR1 SGHAT, CDR2 FQNNGV. In DNA, the CDR3 is TGTGCCAGCAGGCCTGGGGGGGGGCGCACAGATACGCAGTATTTT. This codes for CASRPGGGRTDTQYF.

The chain employs TRBV14 and TRBJ2-2; 8 nucleotides line up with TRBD1. CDR1 and CDR2 (germline): SGHDN, FVKESK. The CDR3 length is 18 residues. Trimming removed 4 bases from V and 3 bases from J; junction bases left unmatched: 13. CDR3 region: CASSRRGGTGRYTGELFF. In DNA, the CDR3 is TGTGCCAGCAGCCGGCGGGGTGGGACAGGCCGTTACACCGGGGAGCTGTTTTTT.

The J gene is TRBJ2-2, the V gene TRBV10-3, with 9 positions matching TRBD1. The CDR3 is made up of 17 amino acids. From germline, CDR1 is ENHRY and CDR2 SYGVKD. Losses at the gene ends were 2 bases for V and 1 base for J; bases not matched to a gene: 5. The CDR3 region has the DNA TGTGCCATCAGTGAGGAGGCGGGACAGGGGAACACCGGGGAGCTGTTTTTT. This codes for CAISEEAGQGNTGELFF.

The chain recombines TRBV9 with TRBJ2-1; D may be TRBD2 (6 bases). Germline V gene sequence: CDR1 SGDLS, CDR2 YYNGEE. This CDR3 region has 12 residues. V dropped 3 bases and J dropped 5 bases, with 6 bases sitting between them. The CDR3: CASSGLDNEQFF. The CDR3 coding sequence is TGTGCCAGCAGCGGACTAGACAATGAGCAGTTCTTC.

V is TRBV10-3 and J is TRBJ1-2; 7 bases agree with TRBD1. After removal of 0 bases from V and 5 bases from J, the junction contained 9 bases not matched to a gene. Per the germline V gene, CDR1 is ENHRY and CDR2 is SYGVKD. This CDR3 spans 16 amino acids. The CDR3 DNA reads as TGTGCCATCAGTGAGTCGGGGAGAGGGGGCAGATATGGCTACACCTTC. Translated: CAISESGRGGRYGYTF.

This clone was detected only once. The chain is built from TRBV5-6 and TRBJ1-5; no clear D gene. The CDR3 sequence is 14 residues long. V dropped 2 bases and J dropped 6 bases, with 12 bases sitting between them. Per the germline V gene, CDR1 is SGHDT and CDR2 is YYEEEE. The CDR3, as DNA: TGTGCCAGCAGCTTACAAGGGTCAGGTCAGCCCCAGCATTTT. This translates into CASSLQGSGQPQHF.

V usage is TRBV5-6 and J usage is TRBJ2-5; maybe TRBD2 (5 bases). Matching the DNA end better, TRBJ2-7 makes the J call doubtful. This CDR3 region has 12 residues. Germline V CDR1 and CDR2: SGHDT, YYEEEE. The CDR3 spells CASSLGGPEQYF. Here the CDR3 DNA reads TGTGCCAGCAGCTTGGGAGGGCCCGAGCAGTACTTC.

The chain joins TRBV7-9 to TRBJ1-5, with D unclear. The CDR3 runs 15 residues. V was shortened by 8 bases and J by 2 bases, with 16 bases between the two germline ends. The V gene's germline CDR1 is SEHNR and CDR2 FQNEAQ (reference sequence). DNA for the CDR3: TGTGCCAGCTCCCGTGTAAGCGGGGGCAATCAGCCCCAGCATTTT. It is translated as CASSRVSGGNQPQHF. Full variable domain (remainder filled in from reference TRBV7-9 and TRBJ1-5): DTGVSQNPRHKITKRGQNVTFRCDPISEHNRLYWYRQTLGQGPEFLTYFQNEAQLEKSRLLSDRFSAERPKGSFSTLEIQRTEQGDSAMYLCASSRVSGGNQPQHFGDGTRLSIL.

This clone was counted once. The rearrangement links TRBV10-3 to TRBJ1-5; no clear D. Germline V gives CDR1 ENHRY, CDR2 SYGVKD. The V end lost 9 bases, the J end lost 4 bases, and 13 bases lay between the germline ends. This CDR3 is 13 amino acids long. The CDR3 nucleotides are TGTGCCATTTCATCGGGAGCGAATCAGCCCCAGCATTTT. This gives the protein CAISSGANQPQHF.

The chain links TRBV2 to TRBJ1-2; D is perhaps TRBD1 (5 bases). Germline V gene lookup returns CDR1 SNHLY and CDR2 FYNNEI. The V end lost 5 bases, the J end lost 4 bases, and 17 bases lay between the germline ends. This CDR3 has 15 residues. The CDR3 coding sequence is TGTGCCAGCAGTCAAGGGAGGGGAATTAGCTATGGCTACACCTTC. This gives the protein CASSQGRGISYGYTF.

The rearrangement uses TRBV27 and TRBJ2-2; TRBD2 might be the D (5 bases). CDR3 size: 15 residues. Germline assignment: CDR1 MNHEY and CDR2 SMNVEV (reference sequence). V dropped 7 bases and J dropped 1 base, with 13 bases sitting between them. Here the CDR3 reads CASNTRHLNTGELFF. CDR3 sequence (DNA): TGTGCCAGCAACACTAGGCACCTGAACACCGGGGAGCTGTTTTTT.